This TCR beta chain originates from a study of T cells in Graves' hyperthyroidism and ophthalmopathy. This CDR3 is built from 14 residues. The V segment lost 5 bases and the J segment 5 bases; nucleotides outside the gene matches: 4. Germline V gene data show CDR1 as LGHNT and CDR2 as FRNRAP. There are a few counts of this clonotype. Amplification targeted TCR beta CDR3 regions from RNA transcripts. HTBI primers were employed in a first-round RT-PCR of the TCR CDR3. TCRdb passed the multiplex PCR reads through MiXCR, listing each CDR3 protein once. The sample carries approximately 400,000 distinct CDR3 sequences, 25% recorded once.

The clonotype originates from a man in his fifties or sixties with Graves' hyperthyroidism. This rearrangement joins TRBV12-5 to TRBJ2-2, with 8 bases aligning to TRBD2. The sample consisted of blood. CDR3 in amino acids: CASGAPGGTGELFF. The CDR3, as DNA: TGTGCTAGTGGTGCCCCGGGAGGGACCGGGGAGCTGTTTTTT.